These 20 T cell receptor beta chains share one sample of origin, sequenced in a study of blood T cell repertoires in COVID-19. Profiling relied on immunoSEQ multiplex PCR, and the TCRdb table lists in-frame clones only, not all of them. This table has some 38,000 clones, 84% appearing once. Material for sequencing was peripheral blood. The receptor set was obtained from a man between 60 and 75 years old with COVID-19, enrolled during active disease.

J is TRBJ1-4 and V is TRBV27, with 9 bases matching TRBD1. This CDR3 is built from 13 residues. V was clipped by 5 bases and J by 7 bases; unmatched bases: 2. Germline CDR1 reads MNHEY; CDR2 reads SMNVEV (reference sequence). The CDR3 region has the DNA TGTGCCAGCAGTCGACAGGGGGTTGAAAAACTGTTTTTT. As protein: CASSRQGVEKLFF.

The chain recombines TRBV3-1 (or the pseudogene TRBV3-2) with TRBJ1-6; 7 bases fit TRBD1. Germline loops: CDR1 LGHDT, CDR2 YNNKEL (reference sequence). The CDR3 sequence is 14 residues long. Trimming removed 1 base from V and 10 bases from J; junction bases left unmatched: 4. The CDR3 here is CASSQVTGASPLHF. The DNA for the CDR3 is TGTGCCAGCAGCCAAGTAACAGGGGCCTCACCCCTCCACTTT.

This rearrangement joins TRBV5-1 to TRBJ2-1; D is unresolved. V lost 0 bases, J lost 6 bases, and 13 bases lay in between. The CDR3 runs to 15 residues. Germline assignment: CDR1 SGHRS and CDR2 YFSETQ. The CDR3 reads CASSLATYPTNEQFF. The CDR3 DNA is TGCGCCAGCAGCTTGGCAACTTACCCAACCAATGAGCAGTTCTTC. Full variable domain (outside the CDR3, taken from reference TRBV5-1 and TRBJ2-1): KAGVTQTPRYLIKTRGQQVTLSCSPISGHRSVSWYQQTPGQGLQFLFEYFSETQRNKGNFPGRFSGRQFSNSRSEMNVSTLELGDSALYLCASSLATYPTNEQFFGPGTRLTVL.

The chain couples TRBV14 to TRBJ1-2; maybe TRBD1 (5 bases). This CDR3 has 17 residues. Trimming stripped 1 base from V and 0 bases from J, with 15 bases between. Germline V CDR1 and CDR2: SGHDN, FVKESK. In nucleotides, the CDR3 is TGTGCCAGCAGCCAAGGTTTAGGCTTCAGGGCTAACTATGGCTACACCTTC. It yields the protein CASSQGLGFRANYGYTF.

The J gene is TRBJ1-1, the V gene TRBV11-3, with D possibly matching TRBD1 (5 bases). The V gene lost 5 bases and the J gene lost 5 bases, with 15 bases spanning the gap. This CDR3 is built from 14 residues. Germline V CDR1 and CDR2: SGHNT, YENEEA. This CDR3 is CASSPGGRATEAFF. Here the CDR3 DNA reads TGTGCCAGCAGCCCCGGGGGAAGGGCGACTGAAGCTTTCTTT.

The rearrangement uses TRBV19 and TRBJ1-2, with 7 nucleotides matching TRBD1. CDR3 length: 14 amino acids. The ends lost 5 bases at V and 4 bases at J; junction bases unmatched: 7. The germline CDR1 and CDR2 sequences are LNHDA and SQIVND (reference sequence). CDR3 coding DNA: TGTGCCAGTAGTGGAGGGGGCGGAATCTATGGCTACACCTTC. Protein: CASSGGGGIYGYTF.

The chain uses TRBV27 and TRBJ2-7, with 8 bases matching TRBD2. The germline V gene has CDR1 MNHEY and CDR2 SMNVEV (reference sequence). The CDR3 covers 13 residues. The trim removed 6 bases at V and 3 bases at J, leaving 4 bases unmatched. This CDR3 is CASRVSGSYEQYF. The CDR3 nucleotides read TGTGCCAGCAGGGTAAGCGGGAGCTACGAGCAGTACTTC.

The chain is built from TRBV14 and TRBJ2-5, with TRBD2 matching over 12 bases. The junction had 3 bases not matched to a gene; V was cut back by 3 bases and J by 4 bases. The V gene's germline CDR1 is SGHDN and CDR2 FVKESK. This CDR3 spans 15 amino acids. The CDR3 DNA sequence: TGTGCCAGCAGCCAGAGACTAGCGGGAGCAGAGACCCAGTACTTC. Amino acid sequence: CASSQRLAGAETQYF.

The chain links TRBV5-1 to TRBJ2-1; 7 bases agree with TRBD2. Germline V CDR1 and CDR2: SGHRS, YFSETQ. Losses at the gene ends were 5 bases for V and 3 bases for J; bases not matched to a gene: 5. The CDR3 length is 14 residues. The CDR3 bases are TGCGCCAGCAGTCACCGGGACTACTACAATGAGCAGTTCTTC. The encoded protein is CASSHRDYYNEQFF. The whole variable domain, remainder taken from reference TRBV5-1 and TRBJ2-1, is KAGVTQTPRYLIKTRGQQVTLSCSPISGHRSVSWYQQTPGQGLQFLFEYFSETQRNKGNFPGRFSGRQFSNSRSEMNVSTLELGDSALYLCASSHRDYYNEQFFGPGTRLTVL.

This clone turned up a few times. This rearrangement joins TRBV10-3 to TRBJ1-5, with D uncertain. Germline CDR1 and CDR2: ENHRY and SYGVKD. V lost 3 bases and J lost 7, with 7 bases in between. There are 12 residues in the CDR3. The CDR3 DNA sequence: TGTGCCATCAGTGAACCGGGGCAGCCCCAGCATTTT. Encoded protein: CAISEPGQPQHF.

This clone occurred once. The CDR3 region is CASSEGHYTDTQYF. CDR3 nucleotide sequence: TGTGCCAGCAGCGAGGGACATTATACAGATACGCAGTATTTT. The V gene is TRBV11-3, the J gene TRBJ2-3; TRBD1 might be the D (6 bases). Trimming removed 5 bases from V and 3 bases from J, with 12 bases in between. Per the germline V gene, CDR1 is SGHNT and CDR2 is YENEEA. The CDR3 runs 14 residues.

The chain employs TRBV2 and TRBJ2-2; D is unclear. CDR1 is SNHLY and CDR2 is FYNNEI in the germline V gene. Trimming removed 4 bases from V and 5 bases from J, with 8 bases in between. This CDR3 contains 13 residues. CDR3 amino acids: CASSVGYTGELFF. The CDR3 DNA sequence: TGTGCCAGCAGTGTCGGTTATACCGGGGAGCTGTTTTTT.

This chain links TRBV19 with TRBJ2-1, with 10 bases identical to TRBD2. The germline CDR1 and CDR2 sequences are LNHDA and SQIVND (reference sequence). The CDR3 contains 16 residues. V dropped 3 bases and J dropped 3; count of bases not matched to a gene: 5. CDR3 protein: CASSIRLAGSYNEQFF. The CDR3, as DNA: TGTGCCAGTAGTATCAGACTAGCGGGTAGCTACAATGAGCAGTTCTTC.

The chain is built from TRBV19 and TRBJ1-4; no firm D call. This CDR3 region has 14 residues. V shed 3 bases and J shed 5 bases, with 10 bases lying between them. Germline V gene lookup returns CDR1 LNHDA and CDR2 SQIVND (reference sequence). CDR3 sequence (DNA): TGTGCCAGTAGTATTCTGCAGGCGAATGAAAAACTGTTTTTT. This translates into CASSILQANEKLFF. Variable domain in full (rest from reference TRBV19 and TRBJ1-4): DGGITQSPKYLFRKEGQNVTLSCEQNLNHDAMYWYRQDPGQGLRLIYYSQIVNDFQKGDIAEGYSVSREKKESFPLTVTSAQKNPTAFYLCASSILQANEKLFFGSGTQLSVL.

The V gene is TRBV5-4, the J gene TRBJ2-7; the D gene is possibly TRBD1 (7 bases). Trimming stripped 0 bases from V and 3 bases from J, with 10 bases between. The CDR3 has 14 residues. The germline V gene encodes CDR1 SGHNT and CDR2 YYREEE (reference sequence). CDR3 nucleotides: TGTGCCAGCAGCTTGGGGCAGGGGGGCTACGAGCAGTACTTC. Its translation is CASSLGQGGYEQYF.

As DNA, the CDR3 is TGTGCCAGCAGCCTAGACAGGGGCACTGAAGCTTTCTTT. This gives the protein CASSLDRGTEAFF. The V call is TRBV5-8, the J call TRBJ1-1; the match to TRBD1 covers 8 bases. This CDR3 region has 13 residues. Germline CDR1 is SGHTS and CDR2 is YDEGEE. The trim removed 4 bases at V and 4 bases at J, leaving 3 bases unmatched.

The chain recombines TRBV30 with TRBJ1-6; no definite D call. From germline, CDR1 is GTSNPN and CDR2 SVGIG (reference sequence). Deletions cut 5 bases from V and 1 base from J, with 6 bases between. CDR3 size: 13 residues. CDR3 DNA sequence: TGTGCCTGGGCGGGGTCCTATAATTCACCCCTCCACTTT. Protein: CAWAGSYNSPLHF.

In nucleotides, the CDR3 is TGTGCCAGCAGTACATCGGACAGGGGGCGCGATGGCTACACCTTC. It is translated as CASSTSDRGRDGYTF. The V and J genes are TRBV6-1 and TRBJ1-2; 11 bases are a match to TRBD1. CDR3 length: 15 residues. Germline V CDR1 and CDR2: MNHNS, SASEGT. V was pared by 5 bases and J by 6 bases, with 8 bases of the junction left unmatched.

This clone has only one observation. The V and J genes are TRBV9 and TRBJ1-5; maybe TRBD1 (5 bases). Deletions cut 3 bases from V and 5 bases from J, with 15 bases between. The germline V gene encodes CDR1 SGDLS and CDR2 YYNGEE. CDR3 length: 15 residues. The CDR3 nucleotides read TGTGCCAGCAGCGCCTCCGGGGCGGGAGATCAGCCCCAGCATTTT. This gives the protein CASSASGAGDQPQHF.

This chain uses TRBV6-1 with TRBJ1-5, with 8 nucleotides matching TRBD1. This CDR3 spans 16 amino acids. The V gene's germline CDR1 is MNHNS and CDR2 SASEGT. Germline trimming cut 1 base from V and 6 bases from J; bases unmatched to any gene: 8. CDR3 sequence: CASSEGWTGNSQPQHF. For the CDR3, the DNA is TGTGCCAGCAGTGAAGGATGGACAGGGAATTCTCAGCCCCAGCATTTT.